Presented here are 11 T cell receptor beta chains from one specimen sequenced in a study of T cell repertoires in cytomegalovirus infection. TCRdb called the reads again in MiXCR, with one record for every CDR3 protein. Of 76,000 or so distinct CDR3 sequences in the sample, around 3.5% were seen once. The sample consisted of PBMCs. All receptors derive from a human donor in good health (CMV status not recorded). Some clones in this sample may be carry-over from other donors' samples.

This clonotype came up many times. The CDR3 nucleotides read TGTGCCAGCAGCTTAAGGCGTGAGGACACCGGGGAGCTGTTTTTT. Protein sequence: CASSLRREDTGELFF. The gene calls are TRBV11-1 and TRBJ2-2; D gene ambiguous. Trimming left V 2 bases short and J 3 bases short, with 10 bases between. Germline V gene lookup returns CDR1 SGHAT and CDR2 FQDESV (reference sequence). The CDR3 spans 15 residues. Supplemented by reference TRBV11-1 and TRBJ2-2, the full variable domain reads EAEVAQSPRYKITEKSQAVAFWCDPISGHATLYWYRQILGQGPELLVQFQDESVVDDSQLPKDRFSAERLKGVDSTLKIQPAELGDSAMYLCASSLRREDTGELFFGEGSRLTVL.

This clonotype was detected ten times or more. The chain links TRBV5-1 to TRBJ1-1; D ambiguous. The CDR3 extends over 13 amino acids. Trimming removed 4 bases at V and 4 bases at J, with 11 bases between. Germline values: CDR1 SGHRS, CDR2 YFSETQ. The DNA for the CDR3 is TGCGCCAGCAGCCCGTGGACGGGCACTGAAGCTTTCTTT. Translated, it gives CASSPWTGTEAFF. The full variable domain, completed using reference TRBV5-1 and TRBJ1-1, is KAGVTQTPRYLIKTRGQQVTLSCSPISGHRSVSWYQQTPGQGLQFLFEYFSETQRNKGNFPGRFSGRQFSNSRSEMNVSTLELGDSALYLCASSPWTGTEAFFGQGTRLTVV.

This clonotype was seen at least ten times. The rearrangement joins TRBV7-9 to TRBJ1-2; 8 bases align to TRBD1. After removal of 8 bases from V and 7 bases from J, the junction contained 3 bases not matched to a gene. The germline CDR1 and CDR2 sequences are SEHNR and FQNEAQ (reference sequence). CDR3 length: 11 residues. The CDR3 bases are TGTGCCAGCGGACAGGGACGTGGCTACACCTTC. Its translation: CASGQGRGYTF.

This clonotype was observed at least ten times. The chain uses TRBV6-1 and TRBJ2-6; the D is unclear. Looked up from germline, CDR1 is MNHNS and CDR2 is SASEGT. CDR3 length: 17 residues. The V and J ends lost 3 bases and 5 bases respectively, with 17 bases between them. CDR3 in DNA: TGTGCCAGCAGTGATTTAGGATTTGCCTCGAGGGCCAACGTCCTGACTTTC. As protein: CASSDLGFASRANVLTF.

At least ten counts were recorded for this clonotype. The chain is built from TRBV10-3 and TRBJ2-5; 7 bases match TRBD2. This CDR3 comprises 13 residues. Germline CDR1 reads ENHRY; CDR2 reads SYGVKD. The trim removed 4 bases at V and 1 base at J, leaving 0 bases unmatched. The CDR3 loop reads CAISVAGQETQYF. The CDR3, as DNA: TGTGCCATCAGTGTAGCGGGCCAAGAGACCCAGTACTTC.

The sample holds many counts of this clonotype. The chain couples TRBV4-1 to TRBJ2-5; D is perhaps TRBD1 (5 bases). The CDR3 has 17 residues. CDR1 is MGHRA, CDR2 YSYEKL, per germline. Trimming stripped 1 base from V and 7 bases from J, with 22 bases between. DNA of the CDR3: TGCGCCAGCAGCCAAGTAAAAGGCAGGGCTGGGGTGGGGACCCAGTACTTC. Translating it yields CASSQVKGRAGVGTQYF.

This clonotype came up many times. The chain recombines TRBV7-2 with TRBJ2-2, with a tentative D call TRBD2 (6 bases). CDR3 length: 15 residues. Trimming cost V 5 bases and J 7 bases, with 17 bases left between them. Germline CDR1 and CDR2: SGHTA and FQGNSA. The CDR3 DNA reads TGTGCCAGCAGCCCGGGACTTCTAGCAGGCGGGGAGCTGTTTTTT. Translating it yields CASSPGLLAGGELFF. Complete variable domain (other parts from reference TRBV7-2 and TRBJ2-2): GAGVSQSPSNKVTEKGKDVELRCDPISGHTALYWYRQSLGQGLEFLIYFQGNSAPDKSGLPSDRFSAERTGGSVSTLTIQRTQQEDSAVYLCASSPGLLAGGELFFGEGSRLTVL.

This clonotype has at least ten counts. This chain links TRBV6-5 with TRBJ1-1; no clear D gene. Deletions cut 3 bases from V and 2 bases from J, with 16 bases between. This CDR3 spans 16 amino acids. Looked up from germline, CDR1 is MNHEY and CDR2 is SVGAGI. Here the CDR3 reads CASSYGLQVSNTEAFF. The CDR3 DNA reads TGTGCCAGCAGTTATGGCCTCCAGGTCAGCAACACTGAAGCTTTCTTT.

Many counts were recorded for this clonotype. The V call is TRBV7-2, the J call TRBJ2-5; D is undetermined. Germline values: CDR1 SGHTA, CDR2 FQGNSA. The V gene lost 4 bases and the J gene lost 4 bases, with 13 bases spanning the gap. This CDR3 spans 14 amino acids. DNA of the CDR3: TGTGCCAGCAGCTCCATTGACCTGGGAGAGACCCAGTACTTC. Translating it yields CASSSIDLGETQYF. The whole variable domain, filled in from reference TRBV7-2 and TRBJ2-5, reads GAGVSQSPSNKVTEKGKDVELRCDPISGHTALYWYRQSLGQGLEFLIYFQGNSAPDKSGLPSDRFSAERTGGSVSTLTIQRTQQEDSAVYLCASSSIDLGETQYFGPGTRLLVL.

In this sample, this clonotype turned up many times. The chain employs TRBV11-2 and TRBJ2-7, with D perhaps given as TRBD1 or TRBD2 (6 bases each). CDR3 length: 13 amino acids. Germline CDR1 is SGHAT and CDR2 is FQNNGV. Between the trimmed V and J ends, which lost 6 bases and 8 bases, there was a span of 17 bases. The CDR3 bases are TGTGCCAGCAGTGGAAGGCCGGGGGCGCAGCAGTACTTC. Translated, it gives CASSGRPGAQQYF.

This clonotype has ten or more counts. The V call is TRBV7-3, the J call TRBJ2-2, with D maybe TRBD2 (5 bases). Germline CDR1 is SGHTA and CDR2 is FQGTGA. The CDR3 length is 16 residues. Trimming took off 1 base at V and 1 base at J, with 10 bases between the two ends. As DNA, the CDR3 is TGTGCCAGCAGCTTAATCTCCGGGGAGAACACCGGGGAGCTGTTTTTT. Protein product: CASSLISGENTGELFF.